This T cell receptor beta chain was captured in a study of somatic mutations in cytotoxic T cells in rheumatoid arthritis. Using immunoSEQ multiplex PCR, the repertoire was profiled, and TCRdb retains in-frame clones only, with some absent. This table holds some 26,000 clones, 82% found once. Trimming removed 6 bases from V and 1 base from J, with 13 bases in between. The CDR3 sequence is 15 residues long. From germline, CDR1 is MNHEY and CDR2 SVGAGI. The source material was CD8+ T cells sorted from blood. The TCR sequence derives from a man over 45 in good health. The chain links TRBV6-5 to TRBJ1-3; possibly TRBD1 for D (6 bases). The CDR3 sequence: CASSIDRTSGNTIYF. The CDR3 nucleotides read TGTGCCAGCAGCATCGACAGGACTTCTGGAAACACCATATATTTT.